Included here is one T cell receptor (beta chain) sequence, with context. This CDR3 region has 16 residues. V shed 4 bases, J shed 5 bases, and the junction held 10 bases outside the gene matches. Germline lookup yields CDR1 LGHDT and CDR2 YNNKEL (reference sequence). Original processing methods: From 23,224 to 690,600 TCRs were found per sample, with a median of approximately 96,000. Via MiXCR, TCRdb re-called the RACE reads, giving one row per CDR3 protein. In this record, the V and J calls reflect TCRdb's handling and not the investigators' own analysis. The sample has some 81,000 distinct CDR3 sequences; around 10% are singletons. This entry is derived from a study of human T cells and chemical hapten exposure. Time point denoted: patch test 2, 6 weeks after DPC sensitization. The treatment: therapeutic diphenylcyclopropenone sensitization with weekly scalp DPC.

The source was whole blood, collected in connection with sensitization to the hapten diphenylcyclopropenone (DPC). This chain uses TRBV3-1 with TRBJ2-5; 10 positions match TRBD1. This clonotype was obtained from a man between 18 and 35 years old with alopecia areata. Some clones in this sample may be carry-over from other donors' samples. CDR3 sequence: CASSPPGQGWKETQYF. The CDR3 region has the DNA TGTGCCAGCAGCCCCCCGGGACAGGGGTGGAAGGAGACCCAGTACTTC.